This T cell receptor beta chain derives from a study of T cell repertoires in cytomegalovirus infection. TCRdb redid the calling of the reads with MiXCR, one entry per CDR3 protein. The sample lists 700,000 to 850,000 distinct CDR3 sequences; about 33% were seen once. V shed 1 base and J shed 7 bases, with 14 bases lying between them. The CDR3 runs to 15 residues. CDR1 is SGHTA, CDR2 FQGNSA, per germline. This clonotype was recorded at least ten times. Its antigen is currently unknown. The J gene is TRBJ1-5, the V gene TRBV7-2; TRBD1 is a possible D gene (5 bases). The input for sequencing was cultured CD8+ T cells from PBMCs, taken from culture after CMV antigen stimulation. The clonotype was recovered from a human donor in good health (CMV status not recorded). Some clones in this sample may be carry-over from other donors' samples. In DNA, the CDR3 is TGTGCCAGCAGCTTAGAAACGGCAGGGTGGCAGCCCCAGCATTTT. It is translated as CASSLETAGWQPQHF. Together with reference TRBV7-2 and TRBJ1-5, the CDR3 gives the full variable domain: GAGVSQSPSNKVTEKGKDVELRCDPISGHTALYWYRQSLGQGLEFLIYFQGNSAPDKSGLPSDRFSAERTGGSVSTLTIQRTQQEDSAVYLCASSLETAGWQPQHFGDGTRLSIL.